A selection of T cell receptor beta chains follows, all from one sample in a study of T cell responses to AZD1222 COVID-19 vaccine. Libraries were prepared by immunoSEQ multiplex PCR; TCRdb keeps only in-frame clonotypes and omits some of them. The sample lists roughly 120,000 clones, 80% to 90% seen once, with about 17% in the top ten. Sequenced here: peripheral blood, sampled on day 0 of MenACWY control vaccination. These receptors were obtained from an adult in good health. Each CDR3 is given with its conserved first and last residue. A D gene is named only where the DNA matches it firmly. Clone sizes are given selectively: once, few, many, or a class where the clone is expanded.

CDR3: CASSPDRGAHETQYF; DNA: TGTGCCAGTAGTCCCGACAGGGGCGCGCATGAAACCCAGTACTTC; D: TRBD1; length: 15; J: TRBJ2-5; size: once; V: TRBV19
CDR3: CASSGGGHETQYF; DNA: TGTGCCAGCAGCGGTGGGGGCCATGAGACCCAGTACTTC; D: .; length: 13; J: TRBJ2-5; size: .; V: TRBV7-3
CDR3: CASTSGQGFYNEQFF; DNA: TGTGCCAGCACGTCGGGACAGGGGTTCTACAATGAGCAGTTCTTC; D: TRBD1; length: 15; J: TRBJ2-1; size: .; V: TRBV5-4
CDR3: CASSFSGQGGYEQYF; DNA: TGTGCCAGCAGTTTTTCCGGACAGGGGGGCTACGAGCAGTACTTC; D: TRBD1; length: 15; J: TRBJ2-7; size: .; V: TRBV28
CDR3: CADDPSTDTQYF; DNA: TGTGCCGATGACCCTAGCACAGATACGCAGTATTTT; D: .; length: 12; J: TRBJ2-3; size: .; V: TRBV12-1
CDR3: CSAGVAYEQYF; DNA: TGCAGTGCCGGGGTGGCTTACGAGCAGTACTTC; D: .; length: 11; J: TRBJ2-7; size: few; V: TRBV20-1
CDR3: CASSLGLAGNIYEQYF; DNA: TGTGCCAGCAGTTTGGGACTAGCGGGAAACATCTACGAGCAGTACTTC; D: TRBD2; length: 16; J: TRBJ2-7; size: .; V: TRBV28
CDR3: CASSRDRAYGYTF; DNA: TGTGCCAGCAGTCGTGACAGGGCCTATGGCTACACCTTC; D: TRBD1; length: 13; J: TRBJ1-2; size: .; V: TRBV28
CDR3: CASSLARRAGNTIYF; DNA: TGTGCCAGCAGCTTAGCGCGTCGGGCTGGAAACACCATATATTTT; D: .; length: 15; J: TRBJ1-3; size: .; V: TRBV7-2
CDR3: CASRPTGQKNEQYF; DNA: TGTGCCAGCAGACCGACAGGACAGAAAAACGAGCAGTACTTC; D: .; length: 14; J: TRBJ2-7; size: few; V: TRBV28
CDR3: CASRQGRFYGYTF; DNA: TGTGCCAGCAGACAGGGACGGTTCTATGGCTACACCTTC; D: .; length: 13; J: TRBJ1-2; size: .; V: TRBV28
CDR3: CASKQTANTEAFF; DNA: TGCGCCAGCAAACAGACAGCGAACACTGAAGCTTTCTTT; D: .; length: 13; J: TRBJ1-1; size: .; V: TRBV10-2
CDR3: CASSLVSYEQYF; DNA: TGTGCCAGCAGCTTAGTTTCCTACGAGCAGTACTTC; D: .; length: 12; J: TRBJ2-7; size: .; V: TRBV11-2
CDR3: CASVNRYNQPQHF; DNA: TGTGCCAGCGTGAACAGGTACAATCAGCCCCAGCATTTT; D: .; length: 13; J: TRBJ1-5; size: .; V: TRBV28
CDR3: CASRKGTGREQYF; DNA: TGTGCCAGCAGGAAAGGGACAGGGAGAGAGCAGTACTTC; D: TRBD1; length: 13; J: TRBJ2-7; size: once; V: TRBV28
CDR3: CASSLAQTSGATGELFF; DNA: TGCGCCAGCAGCTTGGCCCAAACTAGCGGAGCCACCGGGGAGCTGTTTTTT; D: TRBD2; length: 17; J: TRBJ2-2; size: .; V: TRBV5-1
CDR3: CASSVDRYSYEQYF; DNA: TGTGCCAGCAGTGTGGACAGGTACTCCTACGAGCAGTACTTC; D: TRBD1; length: 14; J: TRBJ2-7; size: .; V: TRBV2
CDR3: CASSPPETANTEAFF; DNA: TGTGCCAGCTCACCACCGGAGACGGCGAACACTGAAGCTTTCTTT; D: .; length: 15; J: TRBJ1-1; size: .; V: TRBV18
CDR3: CASSLTFRETQYF; DNA: TGTGCCAGCAGCTTAACGTTCCGGGAGACGCAGTATTTT; D: .; length: 13; J: TRBJ2-3; size: .; V: TRBV7-3
CDR3: CASSSGLAVYNEQFF; DNA: TGTGCCAGCAGCTCGGGACTAGCGGTATACAATGAGCAGTTCTTC; D: TRBD2; length: 15; J: TRBJ2-1; size: few; V: TRBV7-3
CDR3: CASSPSGTQGSVEQYF; DNA: TGTGCCAGCAGCCCGAGCGGGACCCAGGGGTCCGTCGAGCAGTACTTC; D: .; length: 16; J: TRBJ2-7; size: .; V: TRBV7-3
CDR3: CASSYPRDRAKNIQYF; DNA: TGTGCCAGCAGTTACCCTAGGGATCGAGCCAAAAACATTCAGTACTTC; D: .; length: 16; J: TRBJ2-4; size: .; V: TRBV6-2/TRBV6-3
CDR3: CASSPRREGTTYEQYF; DNA: TGTGCCAGCAGCCCGAGGCGGGAGGGCACAACCTACGAGCAGTACTTC; D: TRBD2; length: 16; J: TRBJ2-7; size: .; V: TRBV5-4
CDR3: CAWSRDRSSSYNSPLHF; DNA: TGTGCCTGGAGTCGGGACAGGAGTAGCTCCTATAATTCACCCCTCCACTTT; D: TRBD1; length: 17; J: TRBJ1-6; size: .; V: TRBV30
CDR3: CASTTPGSGNSYNEQFF; DNA: TGTGCCAGCACTACCCCGGGTAGCGGCAACTCCTACAATGAGCAGTTCTTC; D: .; length: 17; J: TRBJ2-1; size: .; V: TRBV6-7
CDR3: CASSNRSYEQYF; DNA: TGTGCCAGCAGCAACCGATCATACGAGCAGTACTTC; D: .; length: 12; J: TRBJ2-7; size: .; V: TRBV7-9
CDR3: CAWSVRLGNSPLHF; DNA: TGTGCCTGGAGTGTAAGGCTGGGAAATTCACCCCTCCACTTT; D: .; length: 14; J: TRBJ1-6; size: .; V: TRBV30
CDR3: CASSLWSAAPGEQYF; DNA: TGCGCCAGCAGCTTATGGAGCGCCGCCCCAGGGGAGCAGTACTTC; D: .; length: 15; J: TRBJ2-7; size: .; V: TRBV5-1
CDR3: CAWNPWGRGETQYF; DNA: TGTGCCTGGAATCCCTGGGGAAGGGGAGAGACCCAGTACTTC; D: .; length: 14; J: TRBJ2-5; size: .; V: TRBV30
CDR3: CASSEGTGANEQFF; DNA: TGTGCCAGCAGTGAAGGGACAGGGGCCAATGAGCAGTTCTTC; D: TRBD1; length: 14; J: TRBJ2-1; size: .; V: TRBV6-1
CDR3: CASSWRYEQYF; DNA: TGTGCCAGCAGTTGGCGTTACGAGCAGTACTTC; D: .; length: 11; J: TRBJ2-7; size: .; V: TRBV6-6
CDR3: CASSGGTPYEQYF; DNA: TGTGCCAGCAGCGGCGGGACACCCTACGAGCAGTACTTC; D: .; length: 13; J: TRBJ2-7; size: .; V: TRBV2
CDR3: CASTPPGQGTYEQYF; DNA: TGCGCCAGCACCCCCCCTGGACAGGGAACCTACGAGCAGTACTTC; D: TRBD1; length: 15; J: TRBJ2-7; size: .; V: TRBV10-2
CDR3: CASPRKCSYEQYF; DNA: TGCGCCAGCCCCCGCAAATGCTCCTACGAGCAGTACTTC; D: .; length: 13; J: TRBJ2-7; size: few; V: TRBV10-1
CDR3: CASSSRQEFLNYGYTF; DNA: TGTGCCAGCTCATCCCGACAGGAGTTCCTTAACTATGGCTACACCTTC; D: .; length: 16; J: TRBJ1-2; size: .; V: TRBV18
CDR3: CASSASGLSRGYTF; DNA: TGTGCCAGCAGTGCCTCGGGACTCAGTAGGGGCTACACCTTC; D: .; length: 14; J: TRBJ1-2; size: .; V: TRBV25-1
CDR3: CASSISVYGYTF; DNA: TGTGCCAGTAGTATCTCAGTTTATGGCTACACCTTC; D: .; length: 12; J: TRBJ1-2; size: .; V: TRBV19
CDR3: CASSPPTGGVSTFF; DNA: TGTGCCAGCAGTCCCCCGACAGGGGGTGTTTCCACTTTCTTT; D: TRBD1; length: 14; J: TRBJ1-1; size: .; V: TRBV6-5
CDR3: CATSGGTSQSQNIQYF; DNA: TGTGCCACCAGCGGGGGGACTTCCCAATCCCAAAACATTCAGTACTTC; D: .; length: 16; J: TRBJ2-4; size: .; V: TRBV15
CDR3: CASRRRSSYEQYF; DNA: TGTGCCAGCAGGAGGAGGAGCTCCTACGAGCAGTACTTC; D: .; length: 13; J: TRBJ2-7; size: .; V: TRBV27
CDR3: CASSFPSLAATYNEQFF; DNA: TGCGCCAGCAGCTTCCCCTCGCTAGCGGCCACCTACAATGAGCAGTTCTTC; D: TRBD2; length: 17; J: TRBJ2-1; size: .; V: TRBV5-1
CDR3: CASSLIASGGEWVTDTQYF; DNA: TGTGCCAGCAGTTTAATCGCTAGCGGGGGGGAGTGGGTCACAGATACGCAGTATTTT; D: TRBD2; length: 19; J: TRBJ2-3; size: .; V: TRBV28
CDR3: CASSPGGLADNEQFF; DNA: TGCGCCAGCAGCCCGGGGGGACTAGCGGACAATGAGCAGTTCTTC; D: TRBD2; length: 15; J: TRBJ2-1; size: .; V: TRBV5-1
CDR3: CASSLEGGAGNTIYF; DNA: TGCGCCAGCAGCTTGGAGGGCGGAGCTGGAAACACCATATATTTT; D: .; length: 15; J: TRBJ1-3; size: .; V: TRBV5-1
CDR3: CASRPWGQGEGQPQHF; DNA: TGTGCCAGCAGGCCCTGGGGACAGGGGGAAGGTCAGCCCCAGCATTTT; D: TRBD1; length: 16; J: TRBJ1-5; size: .; V: TRBV28
CDR3: CASSAWGYANYGYTF; DNA: TGTGCCAGCAGTGCCTGGGGCTACGCTAACTATGGCTACACCTTC; D: .; length: 15; J: TRBJ1-2; size: .; V: TRBV28
CDR3: CASSLAGAGRHEQYF; DNA: TGTGCCAGCAGCCTTGCGGGGGCAGGGCGGCACGAGCAGTACTTC; D: .; length: 15; J: TRBJ2-7; size: .; V: TRBV7-3
CDR3: CSVEYPSGRADEVEETQYF; DNA: TGCAGCGTTGAGTATCCTAGCGGGAGGGCCGATGAGGTGGAAGAGACCCAGTACTTC; D: TRBD2; length: 19; J: TRBJ2-5; size: .; V: TRBV29-1
CDR3: CASSLAGVAETQYF; DNA: TGCGCCAGCAGCTTGGCGGGGGTAGCGGAGACCCAGTACTTC; D: .; length: 14; J: TRBJ2-5; size: .; V: TRBV5-1
CDR3: CASRAGTGKEKLFF; DNA: TGTGCCAGCAGGGCCGGGACAGGGAAGGAAAAACTGTTTTTT; D: TRBD1; length: 14; J: TRBJ1-4; size: .; V: TRBV7-2
CDR3: CASTGQPNSNQPQHF; DNA: TGTGCCAGCACCGGACAACCTAATAGCAATCAGCCCCAGCATTTT; D: .; length: 15; J: TRBJ1-5; size: .; V: TRBV2
CDR3: CASSRTGNYEQYF; DNA: TGTGCCAGCAGTCGGACAGGGAATTACGAGCAGTACTTC; D: TRBD1; length: 13; J: TRBJ2-7; size: .; V: TRBV6-5
CDR3: CASSSSGQTYEQYF; DNA: TGCGCCAGCAGCTCCTCGGGACAGACCTACGAGCAGTACTTC; D: TRBD1; length: 14; J: TRBJ2-7; size: .; V: TRBV5-1
CDR3: CASSFNSANTEAFF; DNA: TGCGCCAGCAGCTTTAACTCAGCAAACACTGAAGCTTTCTTT; D: .; length: 14; J: TRBJ1-1; size: .; V: TRBV5-1
CDR3: CASSAGTPNHQPQHF; DNA: TGTGCCAGCAGTGCCGGAACGCCGAATCATCAGCCCCAGCATTTT; D: .; length: 15; J: TRBJ1-5; size: .; V: TRBV2
CDR3: CASRTGNTGELFF; DNA: TGTGCCAGTAGGACAGGAAACACCGGGGAGCTGTTTTTT; D: .; length: 13; J: TRBJ2-2; size: .; V: TRBV19
CDR3: CASSQGLADNEQFF; DNA: TGTGCCAGCAGCCAAGGACTAGCAGACAATGAGCAGTTCTTC; D: TRBD2; length: 14; J: TRBJ2-1; size: .; V: TRBV11-2
CDR3: CASSPQGSRGNTIYF; DNA: TGTGCCAGCAGTCCTCAGGGGTCCCGTGGAAACACCATATATTTT; D: .; length: 15; J: TRBJ1-3; size: .; V: TRBV28
CDR3: CASSLVGPGETQYF; DNA: TGTGCCAGCAGCTTAGTGGGGCCTGGGGAGACCCAGTACTTC; D: .; length: 14; J: TRBJ2-5; size: .; V: TRBV7-9
CDR3: CASSGSTDTQYF; DNA: TGTGCCAGCAGTGGGTCGACAGATACGCAGTATTTT; D: .; length: 12; J: TRBJ2-3; size: .; V: TRBV2